Sequencing of this TCR beta chain was carried out in a study of radiotherapy plus CTLA-4 blockade in lung cancer. Study-wide results and limits: An expansion of tumor-derived TCR clones occurred in blood after radiotherapy plus ipilimumab.

Sequencing used immunoSEQ multiplex PCR; TCRdb keeps in-frame clones, though not all of them. Here the sample spans roughly 80,000 clones, roughly 74% being singletons. With ipilimumab providing CTLA-4 blockade, focal radiation was administered to patients who had chemo-refractory metastatic non-small-cell lung cancer. This clone was seen a single time. Its antigen is unidentified. This TCR was sampled from a human donor with non-small cell lung cancer whose response to radiotherapy plus ipilimumab could not be evaluated. The source material was peripheral blood, sampled from a patient treated with radiotherapy plus ipilimumab.

In DNA form, the CDR3 reads TGTGCCAGCAGCTCACGAGCGGGAGAGTCCGAGCAGTACTTC. Translation: CASSSRAGESEQYF. The rearrangement links TRBV7-2 to TRBJ2-7, with 8 bases fitting TRBD2. Per germline, CDR1 SGHTA and CDR2 FQGNSA. With V trimmed by 4 bases and J by 6 bases, 8 bases remained unmatched. The CDR3 length is 14 residues. Looking up the rest from reference TRBV7-2 and TRBJ2-7 gives the full variable domain: GAGVSQSPSNKVTEKGKDVELRCDPISGHTALYWYRQSLGQGLEFLIYFQGNSAPDKSGLPSDRFSAERTGGSVSTLTIQRTQQEDSAVYLCASSSRAGESEQYFGPGTRLTVT.